This T cell receptor beta chain is from a study of T cell repertoires in cytomegalovirus infection. Across the study: CMV epitopes that were recently identified and HLA-C-restricted were used alongside well-studied HLA-B-restricted ones.

As to this clonotype: Its antigen is unknown.

Study results and caveats: Dominating the ex vivo response were HLA-C-restricted CMV-specific TCR beta clonotypes.

TCRdb reprocessed the reads with MiXCR, giving one entry per CDR3 protein. The profile shows about 340,000 distinct CDR3 sequences, just under 30% of them singletons. The CDR3 covers 15 residues. Trimming stripped 0 bases from V and 7 bases from J, with 10 bases between. Germline V CDR1 and CDR2: MNHEY, SVGEGT. V is TRBV6-2 or TRBV6-3 and J is TRBJ1-6; D gene uncertain. This TCR was recovered from a human donor in good health (CMV status not recorded). Some clones in this sample may be carry-over from other donors' samples. This specimen was cultured PBMCs, taken from culture after CMV antigen stimulation. DNA of the CDR3: TGTGCCAGCAGTTACTCGAGGGTGGGGAATTCACCCCTCCACTTT. Protein: CASSYSRVGNSPLHF.